Listed below are T cell receptor beta chains from one sample, sequenced in a study of blood T cell repertoires in COVID-19. Some clones are missing from TCRdb's copy, which holds only in-frame ones; the method was immunoSEQ multiplex PCR. The sample includes about 49,000 clones, about 87% of them seen just once. The sequenced material came from peripheral blood. The receptor set was obtained from a woman of 80 years or more with COVID-19, enrolled during active disease. Each CDR3 is given with its conserved first and last residue. Expanded clones are given a class, and other clones once, few, many or no size at all.

-	TRBV7-3	CASSLAGGEQYF
-	TRBV7-2	CASSLVTGGRADTQYF
-	TRBV18	CASSPTGVLNEQYF
-	TRBV5-8	CASSRSGEVF
-	TRBV6-5	CASSYATGARYEQYF
-	TRBV19	CASSIAGKFANTGELFF
-	TRBV5-1	CASSLGLTPQETQYF
-	TRBV7-8	CASSSYSSYEQYF
-	TRBV19	CASSSGRNLVDTDTQYF
-	TRBV28	CASSLSWGQGTDTQYF
-	TRBV11-2	CASSSGIREKLFF
few	TRBV28	CASSLGAPRGPQHF
-	TRBV5-1	CASSSRGTLGYTF
few	TRBV2	CASSDPGQGAKGEAFF
-	TRBV6-5	CASSYTGYSGVSPLHF
few	TRBV18	CASSPIFLPSYEQYF
-	TRBV28	CASTSTGDEQYF
few	TRBV19	CASSMGDRPYEQYF
-	TRBV9	CASSALRRLAGGPGSGKNIQYF
-	TRBV5-1	CASIQLAGGPSEQFF
-	TRBV19	CASNGPSGADREAFF
-	TRBV29-1	CSGTVNEKLFF
once	TRBV5-1	CASSPRGTNEKLFF
once	TRBV6-5	CASSYRRDQETQYF
-	TRBV18	CASSPKGQGNTEAFF
-	TRBV10-2	CASRGHRNQPQHF
-	TRBV6-5	CASTPSGANVLTF
-	TRBV12-5	CASGLTGTGSNQPQHF
-	TRBV12-3/TRBV12-4	CASSLGGEQPQHF
-	TRBV19	CASSYDDWTGGNQPQHF
-	TRBV19	CASSIGLAGEETQYF
-	TRBV15	CATSRSQGINEKLFF
once	TRBV24-1	CVTSDPTTNYGYTF
-	TRBV10-3	CAISERGTSGLKETQYF